Each of the 31 T cell receptor beta chains below was sequenced from the same sample in a study of T cell clonotyping in hematopoietic cell transplantation. Using immunoSEQ multiplex PCR, the repertoire was profiled, and TCRdb retains in-frame clones only, with some absent. The table has around 21,000 clones, roughly 90% seen once. Time point: recipient sample about 28 days before transplant, after cytoreduction. The sample consisted of peripheral blood mononuclear cells, taken before stem cell transplant. The source of these receptors is a man younger than 35 with biphenotypic leukemia. Some clones in this sample may be carry-over from other donors' samples.

V and J are TRBV9 and TRBJ2-5, with D maybe TRBD2 (7 bases). The CDR3 has 16 amino acids. The V and J ends lost 3 bases and 4 bases respectively, with 19 bases between them. CDR1 is SGDLS and CDR2 is YYNGEE in the germline V gene. CDR3 nucleotides: TGTGCCAGCAGCGCCGTCGGGGGGCCGAGCCGAGAGACCCAGTACTTC. Encoded protein: CASSAVGGPSRETQYF.

The CDR3 sequence: CASSPRTGETQYF. The CDR3 bases are TGTGCCAGCAGCCCACGGACAGGAGAGACCCAGTACTTC. The chain uses TRBV4-2 and TRBJ2-5; 7 bases line up with TRBD1. Per germline, CDR1 LGHNA and CDR2 YNFKEQ. Trimming removed 4 bases from V and 4 bases from J; junction bases left unmatched: 3. The CDR3 sequence is 13 residues long.

J is TRBJ1-1 and V is TRBV5-4; tentative D call: TRBD1 (6 bases). With 3 bases removed from V and 1 base from J, the gap between germline ends came to 10 bases. This CDR3 is 14 amino acids long. Looked up from germline, CDR1 is SGHNT and CDR2 is YYREEE (reference sequence). The CDR3 DNA follows: TGTGCCAGCAGCTGGGCGGGACAGAACACTGAAGCTTTCTTT. Protein product: CASSWAGQNTEAFF.

In its sample, this clone was seen a few times. V gene TRBV11-2 combines with J gene TRBJ1-2, with D tentatively TRBD1 (5 bases). Germline CDR1 is SGHAT and CDR2 is FQNNGV. There are 14 residues in the CDR3. V lost 0 bases and J 4 bases, leaving 9 bases between the germline ends. CDR3 sequence (DNA): TGTGCCAGCAGCTTAGATCGCACAGGCTATGGCTACACCTTC. Translating gives CASSLDRTGYGYTF. The entire variable domain, with the rest obtained from reference TRBV11-2 and TRBJ1-2, is as follows: EAGVAQSPRYKIIEKRQSVAFWCNPISGHATLYWYQQILGQGPKLLIQFQNNGVVDDSQLPKDRFSAERLKGVDSTLKIQPAKLEDSAVYLCASSLDRTGYGYTFGSGTRLTVV.

This clone was counted a single time. This sequence joins TRBV7-8 and TRBJ2-7, with 7 bases aligning to TRBD2. The CDR3 extends over 15 amino acids. V lost 1 base and J lost 2; bases outside the gene matches: 5. CDR1 SGHVS and CDR2 FQNEAQ come from the germline V gene. The CDR3 loop reads CASSLDPLAPYEQYF. In DNA form, the CDR3 reads TGTGCCAGCAGCTTAGACCCACTAGCGCCCTACGAGCAGTACTTC.

This clone was detected only once. The rearrangement joins TRBV6-5 to TRBJ1-1; no clear D gene. In germline, CDR1 is MNHEY, CDR2 SVGAGI. The CDR3 has 14 residues. V lost 5 bases to trimming and J lost 0 bases, with 10 bases between them. CDR3 region: CASSQETVNTEAFF. The CDR3 DNA reads as TGTGCCAGCAGTCAAGAGACTGTGAACACTGAAGCTTTCTTT.

This chain uses TRBV14 with TRBJ2-2, with D possibly matching TRBD2 (7 bases). Trimming stripped 1 base from V and 6 bases from J, with 27 bases between. The CDR3 runs 20 residues. Germline CDR1 and CDR2: SGHDN and FVKESK. This chain's CDR3 is CASSQVDWVISAGASGELFF. CDR3 in DNA: TGTGCCAGCAGCCAAGTAGATTGGGTTATTTCGGCGGGGGCATCCGGGGAGCTGTTTTTT.

The chain is built from TRBV29-1 and TRBJ1-5; D ambiguous. The CDR3 length is 13 residues. Germline V lookup: CDR1 SQVTM, CDR2 ANQGSEA. Trimming shortened V by 6 bases and J by 3 bases, and 12 bases separated the two germline ends. DNA of the CDR3: TGCAGCGTGAGTCGGGAGATCAATCAGCCCCAGCATTTT. Its translation: CSVSREINQPQHF.

This clone was counted once. The chain combines TRBV28 with TRBJ1-5; D gene ambiguous. This CDR3 is 11 amino acids long. In germline, CDR1 is MDHEN, CDR2 SYDVKM. Between the trimmed V and J ends, which lost 3 bases and 5 bases, there was a span of 2 bases. The CDR3 DNA sequence: TGTGCCAGCAGTTTGGATCAGCCCCAGCATTTT. Its translation is CASSLDQPQHF.

The chain recombines TRBV29-1 with TRBJ2-7; a weak D match, TRBD2 (5 bases). Per germline, CDR1 SQVTM and CDR2 ANQGSEA. This CDR3 has 12 residues. V was clipped by 3 bases and J by 2 bases, with 8 bases between them. CDR3 region: CSVETKAYEQYF. CDR3 nucleotides: TGCAGCGTTGAGACTAAGGCCTACGAGCAGTACTTC.

The J gene is TRBJ1-1, the V gene TRBV7-9, with a tentative D call TRBD1 (5 bases). The CDR3 length is 16 residues. With 2 bases removed from V and 3 bases from J, the gap between germline ends came to 16 bases. Germline CDR1 reads SEHNR; CDR2 reads FQNEAQ (reference sequence). The CDR3 spells CASSLRQGSRDTEAFF. DNA of the CDR3: TGTGCCAGCAGCTTAAGGCAGGGTTCACGGGACACTGAAGCTTTCTTT.

This clone was detected only once. The rearrangement uses TRBV14 and TRBJ2-3; D remains ambiguous. Trimming stripped 0 bases from V and 4 bases from J, with 5 bases between. This CDR3 is 13 amino acids long. Germline CDR1 is SGHDN and CDR2 is FVKESK. The CDR3, as DNA: TGTGCCAGCAGCCAAGATACCCCAGATACGCAGTATTTT. Translating it yields CASSQDTPDTQYF.

The count of this clone is one. The rearrangement joins TRBV6-4 to TRBJ2-6; a possible D gene is TRBD2 (7 bases). This CDR3 comprises 14 residues. The V end lost 3 bases, the J end lost 6 bases, and 9 bases lay between the germline ends. Germline CDR1 is MRHNA and CDR2 is SNTAGT. In DNA form, the CDR3 reads TGTGCCAGCAGTGAGGGGGGGCAGGCCAACGTCCTGACTTTC. Residues: CASSEGGQANVLTF.

Only a few counts were recorded for this clone. The chain is built from TRBV18 and TRBJ1-1, with D maybe TRBD1 (5 bases). The length of the CDR3 is 14 residues. The germline gives CDR1 KGHSH, CDR2 LQKENI. The V end lost 3 bases, the J end lost 2 bases, and 10 bases lay between the germline ends. DNA for the CDR3: TGTGCCAGCTCACCCGGGACGGCAAACACTGAAGCTTTCTTT. Translating gives CASSPGTANTEAFF.

The CDR3 bases are TGCGCCAGCAGCCATCCCGGGGGGGTGACTAGCGGGGGGGCTAGGGATGAGCAGTTCTTC. As protein: CASSHPGGVTSGGARDEQFF. The chain employs TRBV4-1 and TRBJ2-1, with 14 nucleotides matching TRBD2. The CDR3 contains 20 residues. Germline loops: CDR1 MGHRA, CDR2 YSYEKL. Trimming at V came to 3 bases and at J to 8 bases, leaving 18 bases not matched to a gene.

J is TRBJ1-2 and V is TRBV30; possibly TRBD1 for D (6 bases). Trimming removed 3 bases at V and 6 bases at J, with 14 bases between. CDR1 GTSNPN and CDR2 SVGIG come from the germline V gene (reference sequence). The CDR3 length is 13 residues. CDR3 nucleotide sequence: TGTGCCTGGAGAAGCACAGGGTCGGATGGCTACACCTTC. As protein: CAWRSTGSDGYTF.

The chain has TRBV11-2 and TRBJ1-3; unclear D gene. In germline, CDR1 is SGHAT, CDR2 FQNNGV. V was cut by 1 base and J by 0 bases, with 13 bases left in between. The CDR3 has 17 residues. As DNA, the CDR3 is TGTGCCAGCAGCTTAGTTGGCGGCCCCTTCTCTGGAAACACCATATATTTT. Translating gives CASSLVGGPFSGNTIYF.

V and J are TRBV19 and TRBJ2-3; D gene unclear. The CDR3 has 14 residues. Germline V gene data show CDR1 as LNHDA and CDR2 as SQIVND (reference sequence). V lost 8 bases, J lost 4 bases, and 16 bases lay in between. The DNA for the CDR3 is TGTGCCAGTCGCCGCTCCTTCGATGCAGATACGCAGTATTTT. It codes for CASRRSFDADTQYF.

The V call is TRBV27, the J call TRBJ1-5, with D unresolved. The CDR3 runs 14 residues. The V and J ends lost 4 bases and 4 bases respectively, with 11 bases between them. Germline assignment: CDR1 MNHEY and CDR2 SMNVEV (reference sequence). In nucleotides, the CDR3 is TGTGCCAGCAGTTCCCGGACCGAGAATCAGCCCCAGCATTTT. This translates into CASSSRTENQPQHF.

This clone was found once. The chain couples TRBV5-6 to TRBJ1-3, with 7 bases identical to TRBD1. CDR1 SGHDT and CDR2 YYEEEE come from the germline V gene. With V trimmed by 5 bases and J by 4 bases, 6 bases remained unmatched. The CDR3 is made up of 14 amino acids. In DNA, the CDR3 is TGTGCCAGCAGGGCAGGGGGTTCAGGAAACACCATATATTTT. This translates into CASRAGGSGNTIYF.

This sequence joins TRBV21-1 and TRBJ1-1; the table's D gene call, TRBD1, was not cross checked with the DNA. TRBV21-1 is noted as a pseudogene. The CDR3 sequence is 16 residues long. In nucleotides, the CDR3 is TGTGCCAGCATAAAAGGAAGACAGGGGCTGAACACTGAAGCTTTCTTT. This codes for CASIKGRQGLNTEAFF.

V gene TRBV6-1 combines with J gene TRBJ1-1; D is ambiguous. Germline V gene data show CDR1 as MNHNS and CDR2 as SASEGT. The CDR3 has 12 residues. V lost 5 bases to trimming and J lost 13 bases, with 17 bases between them. The CDR3 DNA is TGTGCCAGCAGTTTTCTTGACGCTTGGGGTTTCTTT. Amino acids: CASSFLDAWGFF.

J is TRBJ2-7 and V is TRBV5-1, with D possibly called TRBD1 or TRBD2 (5 bases each). This CDR3 spans 15 amino acids. V dropped 3 bases and J dropped 2 bases, with 15 bases sitting between them. Per germline, CDR1 SGHRS and CDR2 YFSETQ. CDR3 region: CASSSGYGGTYEQYF. CDR3 nucleotides: TGCGCCAGCAGCTCTGGGTATGGGGGAACCTACGAGCAGTACTTC. The entire variable domain, with the rest obtained from reference TRBV5-1 and TRBJ2-7, is as follows: KAGVTQTPRYLIKTRGQQVTLSCSPISGHRSVSWYQQTPGQGLQFLFEYFSETQRNKGNFPGRFSGRQFSNSRSEMNVSTLELGDSALYLCASSSGYGGTYEQYFGPGTRLTVT.

This sequence joins TRBV19 and TRBJ2-5; 7 bases are a match to TRBD1. The length of the CDR3 is 15 residues. Trimming at V came to 0 bases and at J to 3 bases, leaving 4 bases not matched to a gene. Germline V CDR1 and CDR2: LNHDA, SQIVND (reference sequence). This chain's CDR3 is CASSIDRTGEETQYF. In DNA, the CDR3 is TGTGCCAGTAGTATAGACAGGACAGGTGAAGAGACCCAGTACTTC.

The V and J genes are TRBV18 and TRBJ2-6; D is ambiguous. Trimming removed 2 bases at V and 0 bases at J, with 8 bases between. The V gene's germline CDR1 is KGHSH and CDR2 LQKENI. There are 16 residues in the CDR3. The CDR3 DNA sequence: TGTGCCAGCTCACCATCTGTTGTCTCTGGGGCCAACGTCCTGACTTTC. It translates to CASSPSVVSGANVLTF.

J is TRBJ2-7 and V is TRBV27; TRBD2 matches at 11 bases. The CDR3 has 15 residues. From germline, CDR1 is MNHEY and CDR2 SMNVEV (reference sequence). V was clipped by 6 bases and J by 8 bases; unmatched bases: 12. CDR3 in amino acids: CASRNPLAGVLKQYF. The CDR3 nucleotides are TGTGCCAGCAGAAATCCACTAGCGGGAGTGCTCAAGCAGTACTTC.

The chain carries TRBV19 and TRBJ2-6; TRBD2 matches 7 bases. The CDR3 extends over 20 amino acids. Germline loops: CDR1 LNHDA, CDR2 SQIVND (reference sequence). V dropped 5 bases and J dropped 1; count of bases not matched to a gene: 17. CDR3 bases: TGTGCCAGTAGTGGTCGACTAGCATCTACGGGACTTTCTGGGGCCAACGTCCTGACTTTC. It encodes CASSGRLASTGLSGANVLTF.

The chain's CDR3 is CASSQGDGLADYEQYF. The CDR3 bases are TGTGCCAGCAGCCAAGGGGACGGGCTAGCGGACTACGAGCAGTACTTC. The genes are TRBV4-2 and TRBJ2-7; 7 nucleotides line up with TRBD2. The germline gives CDR1 LGHNA, CDR2 YNFKEQ. The junction had 9 bases not matched to a gene; V was cut back by 1 base and J by 3 bases. This CDR3 spans 16 amino acids.

The chain links TRBV5-6 to TRBJ2-7; D ambiguous. This CDR3 is built from 17 residues. Germline CDR1 and CDR2: SGHDT and YYEEEE. Trimming shortened V by 0 bases and J by 0 bases, and 16 bases separated the two germline ends. Here the CDR3 DNA reads TGTGCCAGCAGCTTGGGGCCCCGTTACGGTTTCTCCTACGAGCAGTACTTC. This gives the protein CASSLGPRYGFSYEQYF.

CDR3 DNA sequence: TGTGCCAGCAGTTATTCAGGGGCGGCCTACGAGCAGTACTTC. Translating gives CASSYSGAAYEQYF. The chain links TRBV6-5 to TRBJ2-7; TRBD1 is a possible D gene (6 bases). This CDR3 is built from 14 residues. V lost 3 bases and J 2 bases, leaving 11 bases between the germline ends. The germline gives CDR1 MNHEY, CDR2 SVGAGI.

This clone was detected only once. The V gene is TRBV6-5, the J gene TRBJ2-2, with D unresolved. The germline V and J ends were trimmed by 6 bases and 6 bases, with 11 bases remaining between them. Per the germline V gene, CDR1 is MNHEY and CDR2 is SVGAGI. The CDR3 sequence is 13 residues long. CDR3 nucleotides: TGTGCCAGCAGAACCAGTGAGTCCGGGGAGCTGTTTTTT. Translation: CASRTSESGELFF.